The 8 T cell receptor beta chains in this list originate from one sample, sequenced in a study of metastatic and nonmetastatic thyroid tumors. TCRdb re-processed the PCR reads through MiXCR. The data hold fewer than 10,000 clones, with roughly two fifths observed a single time. No treatment of any kind had been given to any patient before thyroid surgery. Input material: tumor tissue. The receptors here all came from a male donor with papillary thyroid cancer or a benign thyroid nodule (not recorded which). Some clones in this sample may be carry-over from other donors' samples.

The V call is TRBV4-1, the J call TRBJ2-7; D gene ambiguous. Between the trimmed V and J ends, which lost 4 bases and 1 base, there was a span of 11 bases. This CDR3 region has 14 residues. Germline CDR1 and CDR2: MGHRA and YSYEKL. For the CDR3, the DNA is TGCGCCAGCAGCCCGGTTCCTCTTTCCTACGAGCAGTACTTC. Residues: CASSPVPLSYEQYF.

This clone was seen a few times. This rearrangement joins TRBV6-2 or TRBV6-3 to TRBJ2-7, with 10 bases identical to TRBD1. Germline V gene lookup returns CDR1 MNHEY and CDR2 SVGEGT. The ends lost 11 bases at V and 4 bases at J; junction bases unmatched: 5. CDR3 length: 12 amino acids. The DNA for the CDR3 is TGTGCCGCCGGGACAGGGGTATACGAGCAGTACTTC. Its translation: CAAGTGVYEQYF.

The V call is TRBV20-1, the J call TRBJ2-7; 9 nucleotides agree with TRBD2. The CDR3 loop spans 13 amino acids. Germline V CDR1 and CDR2: DFQATT, SNEGSKA (reference sequence). V lost 5 bases and J lost 5; bases outside the gene matches: 7. Here the CDR3 reads CSAVLAGLNEQYF. As DNA, the CDR3 is TGCAGTGCTGTTCTAGCGGGATTGAACGAGCAGTACTTC.

The V call is TRBV9, the J call TRBJ1-2; 7 nucleotides agree with TRBD1. Germline V gene lookup returns CDR1 SGDLS and CDR2 YYNGEE. Unmatched junction bases numbered 11, after V lost 3 bases and J lost 0 bases. The CDR3 consists of 17 residues. CDR3 nucleotide sequence: TGTGCCAGCAGCGATACACCGGGACAGACAGCTAACTATGGCTACACCTTC. Translation: CASSDTPGQTANYGYTF.

The rearrangement uses TRBV28 and TRBJ1-2; perhaps TRBD1 as D (5 bases). CDR3 size: 13 residues. Per the germline V gene, CDR1 is MDHEN and CDR2 is SYDVKM. Deletions cut 5 bases from V and 2 bases from J, with 9 bases between. The CDR3 here is CASSPPGNYGYTF. In DNA form, the CDR3 reads TGTGCCAGCAGTCCACCAGGGAACTATGGCTACACCTTC.

The chain links TRBV6-1 to TRBJ1-5; D is unclear. Trimming stripped 5 bases from V and 7 bases from J, with 15 bases between. The CDR3 contains 14 residues. Germline V lookup: CDR1 MNHNS, CDR2 SASEGT. The CDR3 nucleotides read TGTGCCAGCAGTCCCGGGTCAACACTACAGCCCCAGCATTTT. Translating gives CASSPGSTLQPQHF.

This clone was picked up one time. The CDR3 end shows no conserved phenylalanine or tryptophan, and so a read error is likely. This chain links TRBV4-3 with TRBJ2-2, with D unclear. This CDR3 is built from 14 residues. Germline CDR1 reads LGHNA; CDR2 reads YSLEER. The CDR3: CASSQDRASGELFL. The CDR3 bases are TGCGCCAGTAGCCAAGATCGTGCGTCCGGGGAGCTGTTTTTG.

This clone was detected once. Given the absence of the conserved phenylalanine or tryptophan at the CDR3 end, a read error is likely. No DNA is shown, since the ends of the CDR3 on it are uncertain; the CDR3 is the one TCRdb lists. The chain joins TRBV6-1 to TRBJ2-2; TRBD1 was called by the table and not checked on the DNA. CDR1 and CDR2 from the germline V gene are MNHNS and SASEGT. The CDR3 has 16 residues if both end residues are counted. The CDR3 protein is CASGRSPGTGTVEQFC.